This T cell receptor beta chain was profiled in a study of T-cell reconstitution after alpha-beta-depleted transplantation in children. The TCRbeta library incorporated unique molecular identifiers. Each CDR3 protein gets one entry after TCRdb re-called the PCR reads with MiXCR. The table has some 400,000 distinct CDR3 sequences, over 20% seen once; the top ten hold around 4%. The CDR3 is 13 amino acids. V lost 7 bases, J lost 4 bases, and 7 bases stayed unmatched. Germline V gives CDR1 SQVTM, CDR2 ANQGSEA. This clonotype was seen many times. The clonotype originates from a human donor who donated a stem cell graft to a child with acute myeloid leukemia. Sequencing used PBMCs from the stem cell graft donor, obtained from the stem cell graft. The V call is TRBV29-1, the J call TRBJ1-5; 7 bases are a match to TRBD1. The CDR3 DNA reads TGCAGCGCCGGAGAGGGGGCTAATCAGCCCCAGCATTTT. Its protein product is CSAGEGANQPQHF.